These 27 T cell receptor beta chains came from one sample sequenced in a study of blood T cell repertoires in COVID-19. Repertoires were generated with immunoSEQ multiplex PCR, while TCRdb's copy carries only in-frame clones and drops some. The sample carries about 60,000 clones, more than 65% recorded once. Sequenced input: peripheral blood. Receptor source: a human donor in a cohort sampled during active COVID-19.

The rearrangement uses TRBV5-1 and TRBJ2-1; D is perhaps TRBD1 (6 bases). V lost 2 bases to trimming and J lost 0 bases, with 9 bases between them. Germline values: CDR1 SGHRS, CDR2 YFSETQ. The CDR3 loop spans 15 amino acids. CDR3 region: CASSLQGLSYNEQFF. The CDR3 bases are TGCGCCAGCAGCTTACAGGGTCTCTCCTACAATGAGCAGTTCTTC.

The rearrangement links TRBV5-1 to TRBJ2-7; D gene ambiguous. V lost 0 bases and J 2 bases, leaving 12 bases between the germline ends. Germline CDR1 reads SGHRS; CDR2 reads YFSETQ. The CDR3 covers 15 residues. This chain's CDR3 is CASSLVTGGPYEQYF. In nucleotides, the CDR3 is TGCGCCAGCAGCTTGGTTACTGGCGGCCCCTACGAGCAGTACTTC.

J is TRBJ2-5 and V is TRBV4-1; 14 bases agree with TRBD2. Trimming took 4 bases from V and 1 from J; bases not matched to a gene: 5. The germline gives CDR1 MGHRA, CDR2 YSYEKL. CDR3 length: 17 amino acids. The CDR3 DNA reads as TGCGCCAGCAGCCGCCTAGGACTAGCGGGGGGCCAAGAGACCCAGTACTTC. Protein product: CASSRLGLAGGQETQYF.

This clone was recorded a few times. DNA of the CDR3: TGTGCCAGCAGTGGGCAGGGAATGGCTGAAGCTTTCTTT. Protein: CASSGQGMAEAFF. J is TRBJ1-1 and V is TRBV13, with a weak D call TRBD1 (5 bases). This CDR3 is 13 amino acids long. Germline CDR1 is PRHDT and CDR2 is FYEKMQ (reference sequence). With 6 bases removed from V and 6 bases from J, the gap between germline ends came to 14 bases.

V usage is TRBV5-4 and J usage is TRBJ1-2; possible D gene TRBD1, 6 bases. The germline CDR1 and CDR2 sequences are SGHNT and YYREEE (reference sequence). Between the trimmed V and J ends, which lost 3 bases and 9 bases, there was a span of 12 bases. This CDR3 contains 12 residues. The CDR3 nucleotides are TGTGCCAGCAGCTACCAGGACAGTAGCTACACCTTC. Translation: CASSYQDSSYTF.

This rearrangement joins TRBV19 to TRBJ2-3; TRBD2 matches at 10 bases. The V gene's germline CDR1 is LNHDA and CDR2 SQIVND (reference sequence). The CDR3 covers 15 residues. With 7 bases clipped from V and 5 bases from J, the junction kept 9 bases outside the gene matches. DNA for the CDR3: TGTGCCAGTAAGAAAGCGGGGGGGCAGGGAGATACGCAGTATTTT. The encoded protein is CASKKAGGQGDTQYF.

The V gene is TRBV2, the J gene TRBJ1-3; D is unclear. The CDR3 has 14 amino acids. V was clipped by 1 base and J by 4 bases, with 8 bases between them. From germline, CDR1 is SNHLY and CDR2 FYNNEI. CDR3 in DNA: TGTGCCAGCAGTGAAGGTCGCGTAGGAAACACCATATATTTT. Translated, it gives CASSEGRVGNTIYF. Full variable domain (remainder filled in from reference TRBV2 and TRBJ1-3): EPEVTQTPSHQVTQMGQEVILRCVPISNHLYFYWYRQILGQKVEFLVSFYNNEISEKSEIFDDQFSVERPDGSNFTLKIRSTKLEDSAMYFCASSEGRVGNTIYFGEGSWLTVV.

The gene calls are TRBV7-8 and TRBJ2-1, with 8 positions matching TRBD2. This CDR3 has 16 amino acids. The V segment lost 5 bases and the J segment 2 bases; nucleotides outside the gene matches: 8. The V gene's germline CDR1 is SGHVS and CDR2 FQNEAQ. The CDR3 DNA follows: TGTGCCAGCAGCGAACAGCCGGGACTAGCCTACAATGAGCAGTTCTTC. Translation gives CASSEQPGLAYNEQFF.

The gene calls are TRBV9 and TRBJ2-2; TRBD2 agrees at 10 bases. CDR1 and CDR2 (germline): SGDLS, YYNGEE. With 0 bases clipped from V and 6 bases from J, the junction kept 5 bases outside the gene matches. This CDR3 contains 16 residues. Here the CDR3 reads CASSVGQRGGSGELFF. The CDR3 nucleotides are TGTGCCAGCAGCGTAGGGCAGCGGGGGGGCTCCGGGGAGCTGTTTTTT.

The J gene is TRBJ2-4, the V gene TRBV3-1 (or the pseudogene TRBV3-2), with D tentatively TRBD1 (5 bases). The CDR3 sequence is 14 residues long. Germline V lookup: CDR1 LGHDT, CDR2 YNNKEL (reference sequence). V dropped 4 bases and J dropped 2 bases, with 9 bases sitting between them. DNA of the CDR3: TGTGCCAGCAGCCGAGCAGGGTCCAAAAACATTCAGTACTTC. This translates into CASSRAGSKNIQYF.

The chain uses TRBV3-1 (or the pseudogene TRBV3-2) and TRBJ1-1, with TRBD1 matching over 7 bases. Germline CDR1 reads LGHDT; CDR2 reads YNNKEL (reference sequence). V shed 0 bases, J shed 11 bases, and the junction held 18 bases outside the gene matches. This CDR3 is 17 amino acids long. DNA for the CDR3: TGTGCCAGCAGCCAAGACTGCAGACAGGGAGGAGGCCAAGGGGCTTTCTTT. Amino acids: CASSQDCRQGGGQGAFF.

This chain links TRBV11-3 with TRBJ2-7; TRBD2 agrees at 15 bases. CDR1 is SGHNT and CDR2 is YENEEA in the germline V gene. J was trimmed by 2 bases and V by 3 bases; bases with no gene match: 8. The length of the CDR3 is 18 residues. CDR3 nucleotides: TGTGCCAGCAGCTTCTCGGGACTAGCGGGGGGCAACCCCTACGAGCAGTACTTC. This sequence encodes CASSFSGLAGGNPYEQYF.

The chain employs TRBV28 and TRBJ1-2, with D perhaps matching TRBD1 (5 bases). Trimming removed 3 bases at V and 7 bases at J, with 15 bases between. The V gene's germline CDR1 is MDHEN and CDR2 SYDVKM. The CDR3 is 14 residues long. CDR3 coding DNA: TGTGCCAGCAGTTTCTCAGGAGGGGAAGGTGGCTACACCTTC. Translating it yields CASSFSGGEGGYTF.

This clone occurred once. CDR3 in DNA: TGTGCCAGCAGCCCCCGGGACAGGGGTAGCTATGGCTACACCTTC. Translating gives CASSPRDRGSYGYTF. This rearrangement joins TRBV3-1 (or the pseudogene TRBV3-2) to TRBJ1-2, with 10 bases fitting TRBD1. The CDR3 is 15 amino acids. V lost 4 bases, J lost 4 bases, and 6 bases stayed unmatched. CDR1 is LGHDT, CDR2 YNNKEL, per germline (reference sequence).

The CDR3 here is CASSRGDGGIRIRSYNEQFF. The CDR3 DNA reads TGTGCCAGCAGCAGGGGCGACGGGGGAATCAGGATAAGGTCCTACAATGAGCAGTTCTTC. The V call is TRBV6-2 or TRBV6-3, the J call TRBJ2-1; D is possibly TRBD1 or TRBD2 (6 bases each). Germline V gene data show CDR1 as MNHEY and CDR2 as SVGEGT. Trimming took 6 bases from V and 1 from J, leaving 28 bases between them. CDR3 length equals 20 residues.

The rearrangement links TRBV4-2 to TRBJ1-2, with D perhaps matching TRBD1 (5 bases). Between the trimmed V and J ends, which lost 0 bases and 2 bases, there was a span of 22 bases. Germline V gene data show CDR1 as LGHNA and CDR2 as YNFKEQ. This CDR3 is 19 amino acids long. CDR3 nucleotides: TGTGCCAGCAGCCAAGATTATGTTAGTGAGGACAAAGAAAACTATGGCTACACCTTC. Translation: CASSQDYVSEDKENYGYTF.

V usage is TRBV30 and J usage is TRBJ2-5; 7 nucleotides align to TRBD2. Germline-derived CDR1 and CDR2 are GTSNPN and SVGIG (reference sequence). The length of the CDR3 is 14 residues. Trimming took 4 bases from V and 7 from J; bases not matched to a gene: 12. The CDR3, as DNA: TGTGCCTGGAATGAGGGGCACCCGGGGGGGACCCAGTACTTC. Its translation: CAWNEGHPGGTQYF.

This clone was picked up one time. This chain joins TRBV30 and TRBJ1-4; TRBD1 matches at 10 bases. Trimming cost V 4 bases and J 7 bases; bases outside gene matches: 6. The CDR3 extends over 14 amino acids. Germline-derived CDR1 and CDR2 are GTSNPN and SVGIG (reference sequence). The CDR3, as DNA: TGTGCCTGGAACAGCGGGACAGGGGTTGAAAAACTGTTTTTT. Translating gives CAWNSGTGVEKLFF. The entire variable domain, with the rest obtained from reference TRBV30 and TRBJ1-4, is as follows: SQTIHQWPATLVQPVGSPLSLECTVEGTSNPNLYWYRQAAGRGLQLLFYSVGIGQISSEVPQNLSASRPQDRQFILSSKKLLLSDSGFYLCAWNSGTGVEKLFFGSGTQLSVL.

The CDR3 sequence is CASSLRRGSYNEQFF. The CDR3 DNA is TGTGCCAGCAGTCTCCGGAGGGGATCCTACAATGAGCAGTTCTTC. The rearrangement links TRBV7-2 to TRBJ2-1; D possibly corresponds to TRBD2 (6 bases). Germline CDR1 SGHTA, CDR2 FQGNSA. The length of the CDR3 is 15 residues. V was trimmed by 6 bases and J by 1 base, leaving 13 bases between them.

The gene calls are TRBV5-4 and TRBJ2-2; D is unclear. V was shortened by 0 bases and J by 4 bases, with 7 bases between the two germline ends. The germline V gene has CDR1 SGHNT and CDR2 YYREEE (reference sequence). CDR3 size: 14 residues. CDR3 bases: TGTGCCAGCAGCTTGGTTGAGAGCACCGGGGAGCTGTTTTTT. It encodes CASSLVESTGELFF.

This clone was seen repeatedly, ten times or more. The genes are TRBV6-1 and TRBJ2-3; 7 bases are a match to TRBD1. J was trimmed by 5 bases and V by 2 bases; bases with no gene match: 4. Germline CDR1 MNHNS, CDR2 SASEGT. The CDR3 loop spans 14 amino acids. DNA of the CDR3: TGTGCCAGCAGTGAACAGGGGGTGGTAGATACGCAGTATTTT. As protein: CASSEQGVVDTQYF.

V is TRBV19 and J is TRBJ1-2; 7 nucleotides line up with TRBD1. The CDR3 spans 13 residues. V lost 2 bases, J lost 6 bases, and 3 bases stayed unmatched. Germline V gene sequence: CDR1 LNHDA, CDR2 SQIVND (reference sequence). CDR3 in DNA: TGTGCCAGTAGTATATACAGGGGCGATGGCTACACCTTC. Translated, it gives CASSIYRGDGYTF.

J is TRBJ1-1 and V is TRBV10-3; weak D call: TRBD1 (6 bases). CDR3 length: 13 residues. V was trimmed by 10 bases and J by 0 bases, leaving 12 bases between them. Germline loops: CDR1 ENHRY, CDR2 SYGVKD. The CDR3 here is CAKRTDLNTEAFF. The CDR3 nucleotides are TGTGCCAAACGGACAGACCTGAACACTGAAGCTTTCTTT.

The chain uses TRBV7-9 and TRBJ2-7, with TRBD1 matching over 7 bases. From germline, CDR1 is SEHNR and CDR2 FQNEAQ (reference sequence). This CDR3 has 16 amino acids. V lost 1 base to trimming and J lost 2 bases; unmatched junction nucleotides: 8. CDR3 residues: CASSLEQGTRPYEQYF. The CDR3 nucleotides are TGTGCCAGCAGCTTAGAACAGGGGACGAGACCCTACGAGCAGTACTTC.

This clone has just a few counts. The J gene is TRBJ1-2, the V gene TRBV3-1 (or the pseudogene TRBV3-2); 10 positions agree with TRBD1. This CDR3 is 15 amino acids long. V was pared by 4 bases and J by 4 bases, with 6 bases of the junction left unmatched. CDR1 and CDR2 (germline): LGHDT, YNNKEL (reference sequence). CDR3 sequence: CASSPRDRGGYGYTF. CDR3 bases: TGTGCCAGCAGCCCACGGGACAGGGGAGGCTATGGCTACACCTTC.

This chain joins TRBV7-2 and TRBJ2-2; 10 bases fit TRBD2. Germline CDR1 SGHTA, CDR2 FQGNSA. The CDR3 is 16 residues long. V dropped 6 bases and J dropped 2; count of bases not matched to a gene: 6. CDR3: CASRPPSGGNTGELFF. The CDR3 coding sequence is TGTGCCAGCAGACCTCCTAGCGGGGGTAACACCGGGGAGCTGTTTTTT.

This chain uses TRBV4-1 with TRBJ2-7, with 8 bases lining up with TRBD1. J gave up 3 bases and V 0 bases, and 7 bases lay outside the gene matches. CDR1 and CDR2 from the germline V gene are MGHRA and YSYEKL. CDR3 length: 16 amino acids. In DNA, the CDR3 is TGCGCCAGCAGCCAAGATGCCGGGACAGGCTTCTACGAGCAGTACTTC. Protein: CASSQDAGTGFYEQYF.